Presented here are 9 T cell receptor beta chains from one specimen sequenced in a study of blood T cells in healthy people across ages. Primed by a sample-barcoded 5' primer and a J-beta primer mix, a second PCR proceeded for 7 to 11 cycles. TCRdb independently ran MiXCR on the 5' RACE reads; one entry per CDR3 protein. The data show around 1,900,000 distinct CDR3 sequences, about 39% seen once. The sample was blood. The receptors were gathered from a human donor in good health.

The rearrangement links TRBV20-1 to TRBJ1-4; 7 nucleotides match TRBD1. The CDR3 length is 14 residues. CDR1 and CDR2 from the germline V gene are DFQATT and SNEGSKA (reference sequence). V shed 4 bases, J shed 2 bases, and the junction held 4 bases outside the gene matches. This CDR3 is CSAIEGATNEKLFF. CDR3 coding DNA: TGCAGTGCTATCGAGGGGGCGACTAATGAAAAACTGTTTTTT.

This clonotype was seen only a few times. This chain uses TRBV6-2 or TRBV6-3 with TRBJ2-7; the match to TRBD2 covers 10 bases. The CDR3 loop spans 14 amino acids. CDR1 and CDR2 (germline): MNHEY, SVGEGT. V lost 6 bases and J lost 3; bases outside the gene matches: 5. CDR3: CASRPLAGVYEQYF. The CDR3 DNA follows: TGTGCCAGCAGACCCCTAGCGGGGGTCTACGAGCAGTACTTC.

In its sample, this clonotype was seen a few times. The rearrangement uses TRBV14 and TRBJ1-2, with unresolved D. Trimming took off 2 bases at V and 4 bases at J, with 8 bases between the two ends. The CDR3 runs 13 residues. From germline, CDR1 is SGHDN and CDR2 FVKESK. The CDR3 is CASSQWGFYGYTF. Written as DNA, the CDR3 is TGTGCCAGCAGCCAATGGGGTTTCTATGGCTACACCTTC.

Written as DNA, the CDR3 is TGTGCCAGCAGCCAGGCTGACAGGGGAAATCAGCCCCAGCATTTT. Translated: CASSQADRGNQPQHF. The chain links TRBV3-1 to TRBJ1-5, with 8 bases identical to TRBD1. The CDR3 sequence is 15 residues long. Germline V gives CDR1 LGHDT, CDR2 YNNKEL (reference sequence). V lost 3 bases to trimming and J lost 4 bases; unmatched junction nucleotides: 5.

Only a few counts were recorded for this clonotype. The gene calls are TRBV29-1 and TRBJ1-1, with 8 bases lining up with TRBD1. The CDR3 is 14 residues long. CDR1 SQVTM and CDR2 ANQGSEA come from the germline V gene. The V and J ends lost 6 bases and 3 bases, in that order; junction bases with no gene match: 9. CDR3 region: CSVRNLQGDTEAFF. The CDR3 DNA reads as TGCAGCGTGAGAAACCTACAGGGGGACACTGAAGCTTTCTTT.

This rearrangement joins TRBV15 to TRBJ1-2; a weak D match, TRBD1 (5 bases). This CDR3 contains 17 residues. Germline V lookup: CDR1 LNHNV, CDR2 YYDKDF (reference sequence). V shed 3 bases and J shed 2 bases, with 19 bases lying between them. The CDR3 reads CATSRERSGGVNYGYTF. CDR3 DNA sequence: TGTGCCACCAGCAGGGAGAGGAGTGGGGGGGTCAACTATGGCTACACCTTC.

This chain connects TRBV6-6 to TRBJ2-1, with a possible D match to TRBD1 (5 bases). CDR3 size: 16 residues. Trimming left V 6 bases short and J 0 bases short, with 15 bases between. The germline V gene has CDR1 MNHNY and CDR2 SVGAGI (reference sequence). The chain's CDR3 is CASSPAGGASYNEQFF. The CDR3 DNA follows: TGTGCCAGCAGCCCCGCTGGTGGGGCCTCCTACAATGAGCAGTTCTTC.

V usage is TRBV7-9 and J usage is TRBJ1-1; 7 bases match TRBD1. J gave up 6 bases and V 5 bases, and 12 bases lay outside the gene matches. The CDR3 is 15 amino acids. The germline CDR1 and CDR2 sequences are SEHNR and FQNEAQ (reference sequence). For the CDR3, the DNA is TGTGCCAGCAGCATCAGAACAGGGGCGGACGCTGAAGCTTTCTTT. Its translation: CASSIRTGADAEAFF.

V is TRBV20-1 and J is TRBJ2-7; D gene uncertain. CDR1 is DFQATT and CDR2 is SNEGSKA in the germline V gene (reference sequence). The V gene lost 3 bases and the J gene lost 0 bases, with 9 bases spanning the gap. The CDR3 totals 13 residues. Here the CDR3 reads CSASIHRSYEQYF. The CDR3 coding sequence is TGCAGTGCTAGTATACACCGCTCCTACGAGCAGTACTTC.